The source of this T cell receptor (beta chain) is a study of T cell responses to AZD1222 COVID-19 vaccine. Trimming shortened V by 4 bases and J by 4 bases, and 16 bases separated the two germline ends. CDR1 and CDR2 from the germline V gene are SEHNR and FQNEAQ (reference sequence). The CDR3 loop spans 16 amino acids. Both about-4-week and about-12-week second-dose recipients were combined. With respect to this clone: Antigen unknown.

Whole-study results and caveats: Once two AZD1222 doses were given, Spike-specific TCR breadth and depth went up. Just five or six AZD1222 recipients were seropositive at baseline.

The data were produced by immunoSEQ multiplex PCR, yet TCRdb's version contains in-frame clones alone and is incomplete. The sample lists some 110,000 clones, about 91% occurring once. The sequences come from peripheral blood, collected 28 days after the second AZD1222 dose. The chain recombines TRBV7-9 with TRBJ1-4, with D perhaps TRBD1 (6 bases). The clonotype was recovered from an adult who received the AZD1222 COVID-19 vaccine. The CDR3 spells CASSSRPGAGNEKLFF. In nucleotides, the CDR3 is TGTGCCAGCAGCTCCCGACCAGGGGCCGGTAATGAAAAACTGTTTTTT.